The 6 T cell receptor beta chains below come from one sample, sequenced in a study of tumor-infiltrating lymphocytes in primary liver carcinoma. Unsorted bulk tissue of about 19-33 mg yielded co-extracted RNA and DNA. Researchers generated TCR beta cDNA from approximately 500 ng of total RNA, relying on a constant-region primer. Libraries covering TCR beta were generated through three nested multiplex PCR rounds (using a slightly modified ARM-PCR). TRBV1-TRBV30 forward primers and a C-beta reverse primer were used in the first two PCR rounds, which each ran for about 10 cycles. TCRdb recomputed calls from the multiplex PCR reads with MiXCR, one row per CDR3 protein. The data contain 100,000 or so distinct CDR3 sequences, approximately 78% of them singletons. Input material: liver tumor tissue from sampling region 3. The subset here: tumor region T3, left-lateral pole. The source of these receptors is a man aged 35 to 55 with primary liver carcinoma and hepatitis B virus infection.

The J gene is TRBJ2-6, the V gene TRBV7-9; a possible D gene is TRBD1 (5 bases). Between the trimmed V and J ends, which lost 5 bases and 14 bases, there was a span of 31 bases. Germline V lookup: CDR1 SEHNR, CDR2 FQNEAQ (reference sequence). The CDR3 has 18 amino acids. The CDR3 DNA follows: TGTGCCAGCAGCGTGGTTGGGCAAGGGTTTTCTGGGGCCAATATCCTGACTTTC. Protein product: CASSVVGQGFSGANILTF.

Concerning this clonotype: The junction and the germline gene differ at one end; a read error may be behind it. V and J are TRBV11-1 and TRBJ2-3; D not resolved. There are 13 residues in the CDR3. Germline V gives CDR1 SGHAT, CDR2 FQDESV (reference sequence). CDR3 sequence reads: CASSLGYRDAQYF. The CDR3 DNA follows: TGTGCCAGCAGCTTAGGGTATCGAGATGCGCAGTATTTT. Filled out from reference TRBV11-1 and TRBJ2-3, the complete variable domain reads EAEVAQSPRYKITEKSQAVAFWCDPISGHATLYWYRQILGQGPELLVQFQDESVVDDSQLPKDRFSAERLKGVDSTLKIQPAELGDSAMYLCASSLGYRDAQYFGPGTRLTVL.

Turning to this clonotype: A read error may produce the germline difference seen at one junction end. The rearrangement joins TRBV12-5 to TRBJ2-1; D remains unclear. This CDR3 is 13 amino acids long. The germline CDR1 and CDR2 sequences are LGHNT and FRNRAP. Here the CDR3 DNA reads TGTGCTAGTGGTCCCCCTTACTCCAATGAGCAATTCTTC. Its protein product is CASGPPYSNEQFF.

As regards this clonotype: One end of the junction does not line up with germline, which may come from a read error. This sequence joins TRBV11-3 and TRBJ2-5; 13 bases are a match to TRBD2. Germline values: CDR1 SGHNT, CDR2 YENEEA. The CDR3 consists of 17 residues. In DNA, the CDR3 is TGTGCCAGCAGCTCTAGGACTAGCGGGAGTCCTTTGGAGACTCAGTACTTC. This encodes CASSSRTSGSPLETQYF.

The V gene is TRBV20-1, the J gene TRBJ2-7, with D possibly being TRBD1 or TRBD2 (5 bases each). Trimming removed 3 bases from V and 5 bases from J, with 11 bases in between. The germline V gene encodes CDR1 DFQATT and CDR2 SNEGSKA (reference sequence). The CDR3 consists of 12 residues. This chain's CDR3 is CSASREWHEQYF. Written as DNA, the CDR3 is TGCAGTGCTAGCAGGGAGTGGCACGAGCAGTACTTC.

Details on this clonotype: A read error may account for a junction end that differs from germline. The chain is built from TRBV6-5 and TRBJ2-3; weak D call: TRBD2 (6 bases). This CDR3 has 15 amino acids. CDR1 MNHEY and CDR2 SVGAGI come from the germline V gene. The CDR3 DNA is TGTGCCAGCAACCCAGGACTAACGGAAACAGATACGCAATGTTTT. It codes for CASNPGLTETDTQCF.